This T cell receptor (beta chain) was recovered during a study of PD-L1 blockade in urothelial cancer. The CDR3 has 15 amino acids. Germline CDR1 is GTSNPN and CDR2 is SVGIG (reference sequence). After removal of 2 bases from V and 0 bases from J, the junction contained 5 bases not matched to a gene. Profiled with immunoSEQ multiplex PCR; TCRdb holds only in-frame clones, not every one. The sample lists some 52,000 clones, over 75% seen once, with roughly 5% in the top ten. The TCR originated in a man in his forties with urothelial cancer. The source was PBMCs, collected around atezolizumab (anti-PD-L1) treatment. This chain joins TRBV30 and TRBJ2-7; 9 bases are shared with TRBD2. CDR3 residues: CAWSTRTSASYEQYF. CDR3 DNA: TGTGCCTGGAGTACACGGACTAGCGCCTCCTACGAGCAGTACTTC.